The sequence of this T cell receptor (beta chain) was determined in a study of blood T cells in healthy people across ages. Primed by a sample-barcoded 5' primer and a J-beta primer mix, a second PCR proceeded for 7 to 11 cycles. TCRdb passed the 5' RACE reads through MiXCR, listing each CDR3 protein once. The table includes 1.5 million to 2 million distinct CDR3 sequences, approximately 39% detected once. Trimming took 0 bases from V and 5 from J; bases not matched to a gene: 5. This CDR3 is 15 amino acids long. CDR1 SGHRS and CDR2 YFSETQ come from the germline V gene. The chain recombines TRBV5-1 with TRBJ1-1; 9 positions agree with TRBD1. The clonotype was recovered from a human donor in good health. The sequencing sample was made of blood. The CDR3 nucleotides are TGCGCCAGCAGCTTGGGGGACAGGGAAATTACTGAAGCTTTCTTT. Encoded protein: CASSLGDREITEAFF.